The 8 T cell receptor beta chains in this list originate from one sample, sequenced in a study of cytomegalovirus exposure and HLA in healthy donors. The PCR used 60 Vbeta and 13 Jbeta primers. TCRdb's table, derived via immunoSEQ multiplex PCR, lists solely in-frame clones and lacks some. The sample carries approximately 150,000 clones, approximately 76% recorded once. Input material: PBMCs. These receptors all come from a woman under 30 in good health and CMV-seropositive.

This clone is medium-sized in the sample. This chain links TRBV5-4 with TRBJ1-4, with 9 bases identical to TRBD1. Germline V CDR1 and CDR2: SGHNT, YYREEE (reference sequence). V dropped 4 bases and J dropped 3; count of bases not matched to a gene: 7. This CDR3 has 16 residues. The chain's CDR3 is CASSIGGQGSNEKLFF. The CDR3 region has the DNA TGTGCCAGCAGCATTGGGGGACAGGGTTCTAATGAAAAACTGTTTTTT.

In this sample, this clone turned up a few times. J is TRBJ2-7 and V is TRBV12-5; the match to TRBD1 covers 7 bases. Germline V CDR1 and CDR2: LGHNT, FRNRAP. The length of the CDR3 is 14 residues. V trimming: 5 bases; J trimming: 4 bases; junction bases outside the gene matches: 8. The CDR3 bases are TGTGCTAGTGGTCAACTTACAGGGGCGTACGAGCAGTACTTC. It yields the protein CASGQLTGAYEQYF.

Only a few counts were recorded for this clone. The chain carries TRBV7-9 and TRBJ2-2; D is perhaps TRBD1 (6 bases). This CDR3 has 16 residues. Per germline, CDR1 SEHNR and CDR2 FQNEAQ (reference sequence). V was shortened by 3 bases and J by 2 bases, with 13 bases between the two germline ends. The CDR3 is CASSFLGHTNTGELFF. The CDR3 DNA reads TGTGCCAGCAGCTTTTTGGGACACACAAACACCGGGGAGCTGTTTTTT.

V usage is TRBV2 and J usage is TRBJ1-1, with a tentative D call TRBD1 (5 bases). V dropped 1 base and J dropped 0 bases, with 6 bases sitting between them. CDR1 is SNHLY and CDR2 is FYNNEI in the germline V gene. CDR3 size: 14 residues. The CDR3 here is CASSEGGVNTEAFF. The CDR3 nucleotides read TGTGCCAGCAGTGAAGGGGGGGTGAACACTGAAGCTTTCTTT.

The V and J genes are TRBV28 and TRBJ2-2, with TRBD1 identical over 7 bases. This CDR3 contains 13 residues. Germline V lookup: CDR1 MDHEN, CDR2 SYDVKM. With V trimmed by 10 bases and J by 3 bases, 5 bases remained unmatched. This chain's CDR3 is CATLGTDTGELFF. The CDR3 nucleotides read TGTGCCACCCTCGGGACAGACACCGGGGAGCTGTTTTTT.

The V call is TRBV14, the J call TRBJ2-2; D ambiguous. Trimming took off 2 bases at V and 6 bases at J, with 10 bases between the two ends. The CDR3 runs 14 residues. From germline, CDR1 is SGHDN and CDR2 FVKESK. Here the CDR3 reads CASSQSLSAGELFF. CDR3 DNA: TGTGCCAGCAGCCAAAGTCTCTCGGCCGGGGAGCTGTTTTTT. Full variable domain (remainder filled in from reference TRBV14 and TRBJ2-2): EAGVTQFPSHSVIEKGQTVTLRCDPISGHDNLYWYRRVMGKEIKFLLHFVKESKQDESGMPNNRFLAERTGGTYSTLKVQPAELEDSGVYFCASSQSLSAGELFFGEGSRLTVL.

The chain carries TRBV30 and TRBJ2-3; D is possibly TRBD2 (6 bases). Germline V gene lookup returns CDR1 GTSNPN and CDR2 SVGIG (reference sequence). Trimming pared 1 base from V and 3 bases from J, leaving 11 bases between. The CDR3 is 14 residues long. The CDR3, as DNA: TGTGCCTGGAGTGCGGGGGTGGGGACAGATACGCAGTATTTT. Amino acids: CAWSAGVGTDTQYF.

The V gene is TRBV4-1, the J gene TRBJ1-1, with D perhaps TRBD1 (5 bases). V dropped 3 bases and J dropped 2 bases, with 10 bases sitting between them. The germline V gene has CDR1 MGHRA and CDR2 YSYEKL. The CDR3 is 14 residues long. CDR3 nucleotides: TGCGCCAGCAGCCAGGGGACTTTCAACACTGAAGCTTTCTTT. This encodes CASSQGTFNTEAFF.